The 13 T cell receptor beta chains below come from one sample, sequenced in a study of control samples from healthy donors and cancer patients. The table came from immunoSEQ multiplex PCR; TCRdb's copy has only in-frame clones and leaves some out. This table holds approximately 70,000 clones, 85% to 90% found once. The sequenced material came from PBMCs. The receptors derive from a man aged 55 to 70 with lung cancer.

CDR3 residues: CASRVVNTEAFF. In DNA, the CDR3 is TGTGCCAGCCGAGTCGTGAACACTGAAGCTTTCTTT. The chain joins TRBV18 to TRBJ1-1; the D is unclear. CDR1 KGHSH and CDR2 LQKENI come from the germline V gene. Trimming shortened V by 8 bases and J by 0 bases, and 7 bases separated the two germline ends. The CDR3 is 12 amino acids.

The CDR3 reads CASTQRGESNNEQFF. As DNA, the CDR3 is TGTGCCAGCACCCAGAGGGGGGAATCGAACAATGAGCAGTTCTTC. The chain carries TRBV7-9 and TRBJ2-1; D tentatively reads TRBD1 or TRBD2 (6 bases each). CDR3 length: 15 residues. The germline V gene has CDR1 SEHNR and CDR2 FQNEAQ (reference sequence). V was trimmed by 7 bases and J by 5 bases, leaving 18 bases between them.

This clone is a singleton in its sample. The rearrangement uses TRBV7-9 and TRBJ1-4; D not certain. Trimming removed 2 bases at V and 4 bases at J, with 11 bases between. The CDR3 runs 15 residues. CDR1 SEHNR and CDR2 FQNEAQ come from the germline V gene (reference sequence). The DNA of the CDR3 is TGTGCCAGCAGCTTATCGGGTCAGTTTAATGAAAAACTGTTTTTT. Amino acids: CASSLSGQFNEKLFF.

This chain uses TRBV3-1 (or the pseudogene TRBV3-2) with TRBJ1-2, with TRBD1 identical over 7 bases. Germline lookup yields CDR1 LGHDT and CDR2 YNNKEL (reference sequence). The junction had 13 bases not matched to a gene; V was cut back by 1 base and J by 2 bases. The CDR3 has 18 amino acids. The CDR3 region is CASSQGYAGQSSNYGYTF. The CDR3 coding sequence is TGTGCCAGCAGCCAAGGGTACGCGGGACAGAGTTCCAACTATGGCTACACCTTC.

This chain joins TRBV7-6 and TRBJ1-6, with 9 bases identical to TRBD1. The CDR3 length is 15 residues. CDR1 is SGHVS and CDR2 is FNYEAQ in the germline V gene. Trimming at V came to 4 bases and at J to 7 bases, leaving 5 bases not matched to a gene. In DNA form, the CDR3 reads TGTGCCAGCAGCTCAAGACAGGGGGGAAATTCACCCCTCCACTTT. Its translation is CASSSRQGGNSPLHF. The full variable domain, with the rest looked up from reference TRBV7-6 and TRBJ1-6, is GAGVSQSPRYKVTKRGQDVALRCDPISGHVSLYWYRQALGQGPEFLTYFNYEAQQDKSGLPNDRFSAERPEGSISTLTIQRTEQRDSAMYRCASSSRQGGNSPLHFGNGTRLTVT.

The V and J genes are TRBV18 and TRBJ2-3; D gene ambiguous. The germline V gene has CDR1 KGHSH and CDR2 LQKENI. V was shortened by 3 bases and J by 1 base, with 2 bases between the two germline ends. CDR3 length: 12 residues. The CDR3 nucleotides read TGTGCCAGCTCACCGCGCACAGATACGCAGTATTTT. This translates into CASSPRTDTQYF.

The chain is built from TRBV24-1 and TRBJ2-3; the D gene is possibly TRBD1 (6 bases). The CDR3 length is 16 residues. Trimming left V 1 base short and J 7 bases short, with 17 bases between. CDR1 KGHDR and CDR2 SFDVKD come from the germline V gene. CDR3 coding DNA: TGTGCCACCAGTGATTTTGGGGGCGTAGGAGTTAATACGCAGTATTTT. Amino acids: CATSDFGGVGVNTQYF.

The J gene is TRBJ2-1, the V gene TRBV6-5; a weak D match, TRBD1 (6 bases). The germline V and J ends were trimmed by 10 bases and 5 bases, with 21 bases remaining between them. CDR3 length: 15 residues. CDR1 and CDR2 from the germline V gene are MNHEY and SVGAGI. CDR3 bases: TGTGCCACAAGGACTCCAAGACAGGCGGACAATGAGCAGTTCTTC. This sequence encodes CATRTPRQADNEQFF.

The chain carries TRBV12-3 or TRBV12-4 and TRBJ1-2; the D is unclear. This CDR3 is 12 amino acids long. The V end was cut by 5 bases, the J end by 7 bases, with 11 bases between. The chain's CDR3 is CASSPTEGGYTF. For the CDR3, the DNA is TGTGCCAGCAGTCCCACTGAGGGTGGCTACACCTTC.

The V call is TRBV6-2 or TRBV6-3, the J call TRBJ2-7; D assignment may be TRBD1 or TRBD2 (5 bases each). Per germline, CDR1 MNHEY and CDR2 SVGEGT. The V and J ends lost 4 bases and 3 bases respectively, with 22 bases between them. This CDR3 spans 17 amino acids. CDR3 DNA sequence: TGTGCCAGCAGTTCAAGGGACGGGTGGACAAGCTTCTACGAGCAGTACGTC. This encodes CASSSRDGWTSFYEQYV.

This clone is a singleton in its sample. V gene TRBV18 combines with J gene TRBJ1-1; 9 bases match TRBD1. This CDR3 has 16 amino acids. The V gene end was trimmed by 4 bases and the J gene end by 1 base; junction bases not matched to a gene: 7. Germline-derived CDR1 and CDR2 are KGHSH and LQKENI. The CDR3 DNA follows: TGTGCCAGCTCACTAAAACAGGGGGCGCGGAACACTGAAGCTTTCTTT. Translating gives CASSLKQGARNTEAFF.

This rearrangement joins TRBV7-2 to TRBJ2-1, with 8 bases that match TRBD2. V lost 1 base and J lost 6; bases outside the gene matches: 5. CDR3 length: 15 amino acids. Germline CDR1 reads SGHTA; CDR2 reads FQGNSA. CDR3 DNA sequence: TGTGCCAGCAGCTTAGACGGGGGGGCGGGCAATGAGCAGTTCTTC. Translated, it gives CASSLDGGAGNEQFF.

This clone has only a few counts. Written as DNA, the CDR3 is TGTGCCAGCAGCGACCAGGGCGGCAGTGGGAAACTGTTTTTT. Amino acids: CASSDQGGSGKLFF. The rearrangement uses TRBV7-3 and TRBJ1-4, with D tentatively TRBD1 (5 bases). The germline gives CDR1 SGHTA, CDR2 FQGTGA. The CDR3 is 14 residues long. Trimming removed 5 bases from V and 11 bases from J, with 18 bases in between.